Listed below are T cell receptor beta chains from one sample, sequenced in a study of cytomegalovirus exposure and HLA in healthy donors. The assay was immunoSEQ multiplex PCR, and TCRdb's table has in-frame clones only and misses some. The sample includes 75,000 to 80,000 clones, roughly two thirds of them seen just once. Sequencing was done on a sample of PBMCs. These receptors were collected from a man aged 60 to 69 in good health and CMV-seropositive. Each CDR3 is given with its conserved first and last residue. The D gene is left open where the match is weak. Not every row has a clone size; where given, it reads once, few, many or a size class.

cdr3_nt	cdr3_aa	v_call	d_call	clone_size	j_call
TGTGCCAGCAGTCCCACCACCAGACAGGACCTTACCTATGGCTACACCTTC	CASSPTTRQDLTYGYTF	TRBV27	-	few	TRBJ1-2
TGTGCCAGCAGCCAGATTTACAGGGGTCTCTACGAGCAGTACTTC	CASSQIYRGLYEQYF	TRBV14	TRBD1	-	TRBJ2-7
TGTGCTAGTGGTTCCGGTACGAGGGTCGGCACAGATACGCAGTATTTT	CASGSGTRVGTDTQYF	TRBV12-5	-	once	TRBJ2-3
TGCGCCAGCAGCCAAGAGCGGGGGGGCCTCTACGAGCAGTACTTC	CASSQERGGLYEQYF	TRBV4-1	TRBD2	once	TRBJ2-7
TGTGCCAGCAGCACGGGGGGGCGTTACGAGCAGTACTTC	CASSTGGRYEQYF	TRBV9	TRBD2	-	TRBJ2-7
TGTGCCAGTAGTATTTACGGCACTGAAGCTTTCTTT	CASSIYGTEAFF	TRBV19	-	-	TRBJ1-1
TGCAGTGCTAGCCAGGGGGATACGCAGTATTTT	CSASQGDTQYF	TRBV20-1	-	once	TRBJ2-3
TGTGCCAGCAGCTTCGACAGGGGTGCCTATGGCTACACCTTC	CASSFDRGAYGYTF	TRBV5-5	TRBD1	-	TRBJ1-2
TGTGCCAGCAGCCTGAGCGGGAGTATCCACAATGAGCAGTTCTTC	CASSLSGSIHNEQFF	TRBV28	TRBD2	-	TRBJ2-1
TGTGCCAGCAGTCGCACCGGCAGGGAGAACACCGGGGAGCTGTTTTTT	CASSRTGRENTGELFF	TRBV5-8	-	once	TRBJ2-2
TGTGCCAGCAGCGCGGCCGCAGGGCTTGGTTACGAGCAGTACTTC	CASSAAAGLGYEQYF	TRBV9	-	few	TRBJ2-7
TGTGCCAGCAGTACGAGGAGACTGAACACCGGGGAGCTGTTTTTT	CASSTRRLNTGELFF	TRBV7-2	-	-	TRBJ2-2
TGTGCCAGCAGCGGACTGGAGAACACTGAAGCTTTCTTT	CASSGLENTEAFF	TRBV7-2	-	-	TRBJ1-1
TGCAGCGTTGAAGAAGGGGGGACGGGACAGGATGGCTACACCTTC	CSVEEGGTGQDGYTF	TRBV29-1	TRBD1	few	TRBJ1-2
TGTGCCAGCAGCTTGGTCGGGACAGACAAAAACATTCAGTACTTC	CASSLVGTDKNIQYF	TRBV7-8	TRBD1	-	TRBJ2-4
TGTGCCAGCAGGGCCGGTGGGAGTCCAAATCAGCCCCAGCATTTT	CASRAGGSPNQPQHF	TRBV2	-	-	TRBJ1-5
TGCGCCAGCAGCTTGGACAGGGCTAGAACCGGGGAGCTGTTTTTT	CASSLDRARTGELFF	TRBV5-6	TRBD1	-	TRBJ2-2
TGCGCCAGCAGCCCTCAGGCCCCTCACCAGCCCCAGCATTTT	CASSPQAPHQPQHF	TRBV4-1	-	-	TRBJ1-5
TGTGCCAGCAGTTTACTTCTGAACACTGAAGCTTTCTTT	CASSLLLNTEAFF	TRBV27	-	-	TRBJ1-1
TGTGCCTGGAGTGTACTAGGGGGCGAGCAGTACTTC	CAWSVLGGEQYF	TRBV30	-	-	TRBJ2-7
TGTGCCAGCAGTTACGGGGGGGATGCCATATATTTT	CASSYGGDAIYF	TRBV6-6	-	-	TRBJ1-3
TGTGCCAGCAGCAAACCGGAGGGTTTGGACACCATATATTTT	CASSKPEGLDTIYF	TRBV11-2	-	-	TRBJ1-3
TGTGCCAGCAGCCTTAGCGGGAGGGCCCAGAGCGAGCAGTACTTC	CASSLSGRAQSEQYF	TRBV28	TRBD2	-	TRBJ2-7
TGTGCCACCAGCTCAGTAAACTATGGCTACACCTTC	CATSSVNYGYTF	TRBV15	-	-	TRBJ1-2
TGTGCCAGCAGTTTTGGCGGGAACTTACCCTATGGCTACACCTTC	CASSFGGNLPYGYTF	TRBV28	-	few	TRBJ1-2
TGTGCCATCAGTGAGACAGATGGTGAAGCTTTCTTT	CAISETDGEAFF	TRBV10-3	-	-	TRBJ1-1
TGTGCTAGTGGACAAGACAGGGCTGGAAACACCATATATTTT	CASGQDRAGNTIYF	TRBV12-5	TRBD1	once	TRBJ1-3
TGTGCCAGCAGCTTATCGGGGGTAGAGACCCAGTACTTC	CASSLSGVETQYF	TRBV7-9	-	-	TRBJ2-5
TGTGCCAGCAGCTGGGGGACAGCCCCTTGGGGCTACACCTTC	CASSWGTAPWGYTF	TRBV7-8	TRBD1	-	TRBJ1-2
TGTGCCAGCAGCCCAAGGGAGGGGACAGGAGGGGAGACCCAGTACTTC	CASSPREGTGGETQYF	TRBV7-7	-	-	TRBJ2-5
TGTGCCAGCAGCGCCCGGGCGGGGGGGCCCCTGGGGGAGCTGTTTTTT	CASSARAGGPLGELFF	TRBV9	TRBD2	-	TRBJ2-2
TGTGCCAGCAGTCCACAGGGGGCGCGTTATCCCTACAATGAGCAGTTCTTC	CASSPQGARYPYNEQFF	TRBV28	TRBD1	-	TRBJ2-1
TGTGCCAGCAGCTTAGAAGGGGTATTCTCACCCCTCCACTTT	CASSLEGVFSPLHF	TRBV7-2	-	-	TRBJ1-6
TGCAGCGTTCGGACTAGCGATTACAATGAGCAGTTCTTC	CSVRTSDYNEQFF	TRBV29-1	TRBD2	-	TRBJ2-1
TGCGCCAGCAGCATAAACAGGGGATCTAGCACAGATACGCAGTATTTT	CASSINRGSSTDTQYF	TRBV5-1	TRBD1	-	TRBJ2-3
TGTGCTAGCAGCCGCGGGGCAGGGAGCCCCAACGAGCAGTACTTC	CASSRGAGSPNEQYF	TRBV5-5	-	-	TRBJ2-7
TGTGCCAGCAGCTTATATCGGACTAGCGGGAACACCTACGAGCAGTACTTC	CASSLYRTSGNTYEQYF	TRBV7-9	TRBD2	-	TRBJ2-7
TGTGCCAGCTCCCCCGGGTTAACCAATGAGCAGTTCTTC	CASSPGLTNEQFF	TRBV7-8	-	few	TRBJ2-1
TGTGCCATCAGCCCACGGGACACCGGGGTGGACACTGAAGCTTTCTTT	CAISPRDTGVDTEAFF	TRBV10-3	-	-	TRBJ1-1
TGTGCCAGCTCACCACGGGAGGGGAACGAGCAGTACTTC	CASSPREGNEQYF	TRBV18	TRBD2	-	TRBJ2-7